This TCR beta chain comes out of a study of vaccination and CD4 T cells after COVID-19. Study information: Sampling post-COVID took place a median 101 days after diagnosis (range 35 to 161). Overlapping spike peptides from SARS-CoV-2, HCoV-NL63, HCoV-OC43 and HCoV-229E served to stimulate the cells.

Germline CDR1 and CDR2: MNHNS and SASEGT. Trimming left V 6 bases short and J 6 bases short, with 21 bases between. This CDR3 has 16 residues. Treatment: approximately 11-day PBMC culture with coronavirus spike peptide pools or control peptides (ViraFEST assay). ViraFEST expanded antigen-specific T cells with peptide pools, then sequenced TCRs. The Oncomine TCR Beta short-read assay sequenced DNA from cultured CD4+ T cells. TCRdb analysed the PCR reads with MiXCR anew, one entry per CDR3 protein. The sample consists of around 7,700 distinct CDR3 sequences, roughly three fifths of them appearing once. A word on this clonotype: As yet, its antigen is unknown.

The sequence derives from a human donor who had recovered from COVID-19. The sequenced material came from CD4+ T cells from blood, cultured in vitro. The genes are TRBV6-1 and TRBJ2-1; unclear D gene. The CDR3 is CASSRQTLKGVNEQFF. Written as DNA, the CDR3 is TGTGCCAGCAGCCGCCAGACACTTAAGGGTGTCAATGAGCAGTTCTTC.